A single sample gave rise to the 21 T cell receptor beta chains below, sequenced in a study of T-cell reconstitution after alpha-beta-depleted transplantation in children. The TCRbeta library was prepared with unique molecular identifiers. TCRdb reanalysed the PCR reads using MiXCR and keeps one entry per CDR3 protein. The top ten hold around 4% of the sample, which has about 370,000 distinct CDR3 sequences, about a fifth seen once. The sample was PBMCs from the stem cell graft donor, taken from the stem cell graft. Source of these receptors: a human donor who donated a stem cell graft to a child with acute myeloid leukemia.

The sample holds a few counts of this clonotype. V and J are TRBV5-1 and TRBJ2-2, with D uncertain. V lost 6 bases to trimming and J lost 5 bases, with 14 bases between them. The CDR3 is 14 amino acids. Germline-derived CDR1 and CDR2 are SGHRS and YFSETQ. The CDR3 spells CASTHSVGTGELFF. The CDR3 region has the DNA TGCGCCAGCACACATAGTGTGGGGACCGGGGAGCTGTTTTTT.

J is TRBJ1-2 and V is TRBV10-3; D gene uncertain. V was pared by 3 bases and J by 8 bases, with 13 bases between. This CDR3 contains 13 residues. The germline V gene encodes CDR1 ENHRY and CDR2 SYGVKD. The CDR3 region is CAISDMTREGYTF. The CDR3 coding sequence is TGTGCCATCAGTGACATGACCCGAGAGGGCTACACCTTC.

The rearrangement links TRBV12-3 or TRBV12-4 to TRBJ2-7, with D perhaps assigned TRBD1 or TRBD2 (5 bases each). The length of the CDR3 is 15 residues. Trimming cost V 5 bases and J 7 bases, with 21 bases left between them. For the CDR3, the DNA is TGTGCCAGCAGTCCCCGGGGACGGCCTTTGAGTGAGCAGTACTTC. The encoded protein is CASSPRGRPLSEQYF.

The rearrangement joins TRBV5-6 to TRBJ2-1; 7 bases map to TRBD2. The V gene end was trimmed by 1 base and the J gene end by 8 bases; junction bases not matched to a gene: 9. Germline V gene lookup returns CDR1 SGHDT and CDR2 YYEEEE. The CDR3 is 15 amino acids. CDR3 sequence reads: CASSLRGRARDEQFF. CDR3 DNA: TGTGCCAGCAGCTTGCGGGGGAGGGCCAGGGATGAGCAGTTCTTC.

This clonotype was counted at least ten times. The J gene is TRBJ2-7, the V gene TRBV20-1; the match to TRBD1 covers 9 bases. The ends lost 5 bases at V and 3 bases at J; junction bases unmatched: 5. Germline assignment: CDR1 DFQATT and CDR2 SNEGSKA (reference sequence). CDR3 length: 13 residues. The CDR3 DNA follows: TGCAGTGCTTGGGACAGGGTTGGCTACGAGCAGTACTTC. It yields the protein CSAWDRVGYEQYF.

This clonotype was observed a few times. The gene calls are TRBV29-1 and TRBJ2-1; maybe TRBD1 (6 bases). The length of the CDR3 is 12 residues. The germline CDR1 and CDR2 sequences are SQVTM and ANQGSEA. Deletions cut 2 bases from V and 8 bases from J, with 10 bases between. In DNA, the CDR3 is TGCAGCGTTGAACCTCAGGGGTATGAGCAGTTCTTC. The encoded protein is CSVEPQGYEQFF.

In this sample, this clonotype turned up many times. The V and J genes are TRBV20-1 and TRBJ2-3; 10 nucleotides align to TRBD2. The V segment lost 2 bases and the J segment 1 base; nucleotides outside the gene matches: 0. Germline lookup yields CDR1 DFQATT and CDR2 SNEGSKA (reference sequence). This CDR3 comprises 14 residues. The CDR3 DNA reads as TGCAGTGCTAGAACTAGCGGGGGCACAGATACGCAGTATTTT. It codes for CSARTSGGTDTQYF.

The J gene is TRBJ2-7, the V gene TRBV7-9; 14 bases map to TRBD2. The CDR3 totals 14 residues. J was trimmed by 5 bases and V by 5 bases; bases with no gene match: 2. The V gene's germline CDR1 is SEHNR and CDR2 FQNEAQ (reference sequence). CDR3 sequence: CASSEGLAGDEQYF. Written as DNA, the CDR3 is TGTGCCAGCAGCGAGGGACTAGCGGGAGACGAGCAGTACTTC.

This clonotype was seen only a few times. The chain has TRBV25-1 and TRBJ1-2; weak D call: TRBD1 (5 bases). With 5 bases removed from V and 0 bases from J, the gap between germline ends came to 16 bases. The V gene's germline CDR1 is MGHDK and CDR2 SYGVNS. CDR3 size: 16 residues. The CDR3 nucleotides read TGTGCCAGCAGTTCCCGGCGGACATCTACTAACTATGGCTACACCTTC. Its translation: CASSSRRTSTNYGYTF.

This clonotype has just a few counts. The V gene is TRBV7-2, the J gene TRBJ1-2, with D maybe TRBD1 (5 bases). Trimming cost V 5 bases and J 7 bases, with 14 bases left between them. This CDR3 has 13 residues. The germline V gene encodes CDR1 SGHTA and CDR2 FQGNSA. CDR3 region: CASSLGQAGGYTF. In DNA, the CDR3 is TGTGCCAGCAGCCTGGGGCAGGCGGGTGGCTACACCTTC.

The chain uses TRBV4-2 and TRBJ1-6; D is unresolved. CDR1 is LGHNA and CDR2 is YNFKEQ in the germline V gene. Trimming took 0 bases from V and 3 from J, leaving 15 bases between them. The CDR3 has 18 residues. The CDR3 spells CASSQDLGADGYNSPLHF. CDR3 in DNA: TGTGCCAGCAGCCAAGACCTAGGCGCCGACGGCTATAATTCACCCCTCCACTTT.

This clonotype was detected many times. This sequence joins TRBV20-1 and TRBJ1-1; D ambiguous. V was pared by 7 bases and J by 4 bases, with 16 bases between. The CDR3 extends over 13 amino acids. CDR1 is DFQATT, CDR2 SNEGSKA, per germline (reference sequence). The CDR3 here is CSEARAQVTEAFF. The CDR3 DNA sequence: TGCAGTGAAGCGAGGGCCCAAGTCACTGAAGCTTTCTTT.

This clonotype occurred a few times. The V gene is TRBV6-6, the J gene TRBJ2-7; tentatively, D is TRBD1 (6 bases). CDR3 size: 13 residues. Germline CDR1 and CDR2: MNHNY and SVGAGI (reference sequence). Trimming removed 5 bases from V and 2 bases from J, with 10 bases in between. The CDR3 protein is CASSRDTAYEQYF. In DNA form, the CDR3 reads TGTGCCAGCAGTCGGGACACCGCCTACGAGCAGTACTTC.

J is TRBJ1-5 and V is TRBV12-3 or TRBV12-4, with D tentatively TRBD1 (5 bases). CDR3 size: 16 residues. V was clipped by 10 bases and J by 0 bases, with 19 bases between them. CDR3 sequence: CATHRGSDYSNQPQHF. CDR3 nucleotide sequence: TGTGCCACCCACCGGGGCAGTGACTATAGCAATCAGCCCCAGCATTTT.

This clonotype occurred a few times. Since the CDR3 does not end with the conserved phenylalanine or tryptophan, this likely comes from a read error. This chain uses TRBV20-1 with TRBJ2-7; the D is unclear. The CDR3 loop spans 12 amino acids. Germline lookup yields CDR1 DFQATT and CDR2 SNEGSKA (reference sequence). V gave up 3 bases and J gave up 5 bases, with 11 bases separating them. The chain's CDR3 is CSASSETHEQYL. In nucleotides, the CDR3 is TGCAGTGCTAGCTCGGAGACCCACGAGCAGTACTTA.

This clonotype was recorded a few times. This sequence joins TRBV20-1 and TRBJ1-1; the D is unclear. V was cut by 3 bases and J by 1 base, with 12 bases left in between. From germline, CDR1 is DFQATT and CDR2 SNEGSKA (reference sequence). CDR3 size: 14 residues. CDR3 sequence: CSARTPSENTEAFF. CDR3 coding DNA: TGCAGTGCTAGGACCCCATCGGAGAACACTGAAGCTTTCTTT.

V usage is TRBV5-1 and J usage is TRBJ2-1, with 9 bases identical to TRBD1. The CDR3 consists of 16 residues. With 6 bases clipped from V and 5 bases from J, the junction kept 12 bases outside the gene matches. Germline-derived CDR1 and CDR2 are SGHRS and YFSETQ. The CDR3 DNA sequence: TGCGCCAGCAACGTTGCCCCGGGACAGGGAGACAATGAGCAGTTCTTC. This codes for CASNVAPGQGDNEQFF.

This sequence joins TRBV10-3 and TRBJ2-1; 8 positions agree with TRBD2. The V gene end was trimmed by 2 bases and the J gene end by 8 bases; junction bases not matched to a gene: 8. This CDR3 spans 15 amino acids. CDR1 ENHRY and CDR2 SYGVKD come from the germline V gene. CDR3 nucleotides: TGTGCCATCAGTGAGCGGAGCGGGAGCGTCCATGAGCAGTTCTTC. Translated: CAISERSGSVHEQFF.

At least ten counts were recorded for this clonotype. The CDR3 DNA is TGCAGCGTTCTGGACAGGGGGCGCGAGCAGTACTTC. As protein: CSVLDRGREQYF. The genes are TRBV29-1 and TRBJ2-7; 11 bases map to TRBD1. V was pared by 5 bases and J by 6 bases, with 3 bases of the junction left unmatched. Germline V gives CDR1 SQVTM, CDR2 ANQGSEA. The CDR3 totals 12 residues.

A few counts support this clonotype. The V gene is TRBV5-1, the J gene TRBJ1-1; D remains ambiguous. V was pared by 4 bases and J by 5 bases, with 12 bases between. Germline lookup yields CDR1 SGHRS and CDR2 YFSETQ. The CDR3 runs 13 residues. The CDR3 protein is CASSANERTEAFF. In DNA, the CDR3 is TGCGCCAGCAGCGCGAATGAGAGAACTGAAGCTTTCTTT. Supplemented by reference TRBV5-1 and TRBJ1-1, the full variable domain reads KAGVTQTPRYLIKTRGQQVTLSCSPISGHRSVSWYQQTPGQGLQFLFEYFSETQRNKGNFPGRFSGRQFSNSRSEMNVSTLELGDSALYLCASSANERTEAFFGQGTRLTVV.

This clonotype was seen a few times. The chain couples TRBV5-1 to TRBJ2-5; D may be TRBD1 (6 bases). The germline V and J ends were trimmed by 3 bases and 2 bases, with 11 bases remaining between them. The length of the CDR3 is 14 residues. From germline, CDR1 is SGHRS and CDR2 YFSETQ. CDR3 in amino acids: CASSSNRDQETQYF. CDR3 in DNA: TGCGCCAGCAGCTCTAACAGGGATCAAGAGACCCAGTACTTC.